The subject of this entry is one T cell receptor beta chain. Its antigen remains unknown. These data are taken from a study of regulatory dendritic cells for organ transplantation. For the study at large: Monocytes received vitamin D3 on days 0 and 4, IL-10 on day 4.

Sorted T cells were CFSE-labeled and cultured four to five days with allogeneic regulatory or mature dendritic cells at 1:10. Germline V gene lookup returns CDR1 SGHTA and CDR2 FQGNSA. With V trimmed by 5 bases and J by 2 bases, 4 bases remained unmatched. This CDR3 has 16 residues. Libraries were prepared by immunoSEQ multiplex PCR; TCRdb keeps only in-frame clonotypes and omits some of them. The repertoire has 7,500 to 8,500 clones, 55% to 80% of them found once; the top ten carry about 3.7%. The sequenced sample consisted of memory CD4+ T cells from blood cultured with dendritic cells. Subset denoted: CD45RO+ memory T cells. The genes are TRBV7-2 and TRBJ2-3; 13 bases map to TRBD2. The receptor comes from a human donor in good health. The CDR3: CASSEGLAGHTDTQYF. Here the CDR3 DNA reads TGTGCCAGCAGCGAGGGACTAGCGGGACACACAGATACGCAGTATTTT. The full variable domain, completed using reference TRBV7-2 and TRBJ2-3, is GAGVSQSPSNKVTEKGKDVELRCDPISGHTALYWYRQSLGQGLEFLIYFQGNSAPDKSGLPSDRFSAERTGGSVSTLTIQRTQQEDSAVYLCASSEGLAGHTDTQYFGPGTRLTVL.